The entry that follows covers one T cell receptor beta chain sequence. Its specific antigen is unknown. The read halts 3 residues ahead of the CDR3 end, with the missing end drawn from the germline J gene. Deep sequencing of the TCR beta chain was done using the immunoSEQ assay. As for the authors' bioinformatics: Clonotype frequencies were computed using only productive TCR beta rearrangements. TCRdb stores this immuneACCESS table with in-frame sequences only. Part of the clones is absent; in the studies checked, under half of the shortfall reflects unresolved V genes, and no reason is known for the rest. That table supplies the V and J calls and clone size; D and trimming were determined from the DNA. The table for this sample records just under 2,000 clones. Together, the top ten hold about 17% of the sample. The entry originates in a study of TET2 disruption in CD19-targeted CAR T cells (dated by TCRdb to about 2018). Describing the broader study: Sample numbers were set by the original clinical trial design and sample availability, with no additional inclusion criteria.

From its cysteine to its phenylalanine, the CDR3 spans 16 amino acids. Shown are 39 bases from within the CDR3, in frame from base 1. The CDR1 and CDR2 encoded by the germline V gene are LGHNT and FRNRAP. Study-level results and caveats: The conclusions about the patient's CAR T cells were based on extensive analysis of only one subject.

The treatment or condition tag for this specimen amounts to: autologous CTL019 cells: CD19 CAR with 4-1BB and CD3 zeta domains. TCR zeta and 4-1BB costimulatory signaling domains were built into the CD19 CAR. T cells for CTL019 manufacturing were collected from peripheral blood by leukapheresis. The DNeasy Blood and Tissue Kit was used to extract genomic DNA from pre-infusion T cells, peripheral blood, or sorted post-infusion T cells. The sequence links TRBV12-5 to TRBJ2-4; TRBD2 aligns with 9 central bases. The origin of this receptor is an older man with chronic lymphocytic leukemia. The starting material was CD8+ T cells sorted from cultured blood T cells, obtained for CD19 CAR T cell therapy. The CDR3 in this case is CASGLVGLALGETQYF. The covered CDR3 bases are TGTGCTAGTGGTTTGGTGGGACTAGCATTGGGAGAGACT.